Listed below are T cell receptor beta chains from one sample, sequenced in a study of T cell changes during pregnancy in multiple sclerosis. Clones were sequenced by immunoSEQ multiplex PCR, and TCRdb holds only the in-frame ones, with some missing. The sample lists approximately 30,000 clones, about 90% seen once, with 8.3% in the top ten. Sequences were derived from CD8+ T cells from peripheral blood mononuclear cells, sampled in the second trimester of pregnancy. These receptors originate from a female donor with multiple sclerosis, enrolled in a pregnancy study. Each CDR3 is given with its conserved first and last residue. The order of the fields is D gene, clone size, J gene, V gene, CDR3 length, CDR3 protein. The D gene is left open where the match is weak. A clone size is listed for some rows: how often the clone was seen (once, few, many), or a class if it is expanded.

TRBD1 NA TRBJ1-1 TRBV29-1 13 CSVLTGLNTEAFF
TRBD1 NA TRBJ2-1 TRBV19 16 CASSIAGTGAYNEQFF
NA once TRBJ2-3 TRBV2 14 CASSELAEGDTQYF
NA NA TRBJ2-7 TRBV5-1 15 CASSPGGTGSYEQYF
TRBD2 NA TRBJ2-7 TRBV6-5 15 CASSQLAGESYEQYF
TRBD1 NA TRBJ1-2 TRBV2 16 CASTGWDRGNNYGYTF
NA once TRBJ1-2 TRBV19 15 CASSPDGSSGSGYTF
TRBD1 NA TRBJ2-6 TRBV4-1 16 CASSFRQGAGANVLTF
NA NA TRBJ2-7 TRBV6-1 17 CASSERLETDLSYEQYF
TRBD1 NA TRBJ1-6 TRBV6-4 12 CASRDTGVPLHF
NA NA TRBJ1-6 TRBV9 17 CASSADYRVGPFTPLHF
TRBD1 NA TRBJ1-1 TRBV5-1 14 CASSLGGTGAVAFF
NA NA TRBJ2-1 TRBV5-6 13 CASSLIRGNEQFF
TRBD1 NA TRBJ1-1 TRBV29-1 14 CSVDEPGGGTEAFF
TRBD2 NA TRBJ2-7 TRBV5-4 13 CASSPGGTYEQYF
TRBD1 NA TRBJ1-2 TRBV29-1 12 CSGATGNNDYTF
TRBD2 NA TRBJ2-1 TRBV7-6 16 CASSLGTSGGGGEQFF
TRBD1 NA TRBJ1-3 TRBV7-9 15 CASSPAYRGWNTIYF
NA NA TRBJ2-7 TRBV5-1 14 CASSSSLASYEQYF
NA NA TRBJ2-3 TRBV6-4 14 CATSEGLLADTQYF
TRBD2 NA TRBJ2-1 TRBV9 14 CASSVVLAGGEQFF
NA NA TRBJ2-3 TRBV9 12 CASSGPRDTQYF
NA NA TRBJ2-1 TRBV4-1 16 CASSQEYETETNEQFF
NA NA TRBJ2-7 TRBV7-9 14 CASSLGGLPYEQYF
TRBD2 NA TRBJ2-1 TRBV15 15 CATSREAGGHNEQFF
NA NA TRBJ1-1 TRBV19 17 CASSHHQGRGGRAEAFF
NA NA TRBJ1-5 TRBV21-1 20 CASSKEGQGMGLWFNQPQHF
NA once TRBJ2-7 TRBV7-6 14 CASSSQGNFYEQYF
NA NA TRBJ2-3 TRBV7-9 12 CASSLIEGAQYF
TRBD1 NA TRBJ2-5 TRBV14 16 CASSQKGTGGVETQYF
NA NA TRBJ2-7 TRBV7-2 12 CASSLATYEQYF
NA NA TRBJ1-2 TRBV29-1 14 CSVEDQGSYYGYTF
TRBD1 NA TRBJ1-2 TRBV14 16 CASSQYSIRGMYGYTF
TRBD2 NA TRBJ2-7 TRBV2 14 CASSPWTSGYEQYF
NA few TRBJ1-6 TRBV11-1 15 CASSQGQGPYSPLHF
TRBD2 NA TRBJ2-1 TRBV7-9 16 CASSPPAGGRSSEQFF
NA NA TRBJ2-1 TRBV5-6 16 CASSLFGLISYNEQFF
TRBD2 NA TRBJ2-4 TRBV19 14 CASSSSGTRNIQYF
NA NA TRBJ2-3 TRBV28 16 CASSDGAIAVPDTQYF
NA NA TRBJ1-5 TRBV7-2 15 CASSLVGTGNQPQHF
TRBD1 NA TRBJ1-6 TRBV9 16 CASSVGRTGNNSPLHF